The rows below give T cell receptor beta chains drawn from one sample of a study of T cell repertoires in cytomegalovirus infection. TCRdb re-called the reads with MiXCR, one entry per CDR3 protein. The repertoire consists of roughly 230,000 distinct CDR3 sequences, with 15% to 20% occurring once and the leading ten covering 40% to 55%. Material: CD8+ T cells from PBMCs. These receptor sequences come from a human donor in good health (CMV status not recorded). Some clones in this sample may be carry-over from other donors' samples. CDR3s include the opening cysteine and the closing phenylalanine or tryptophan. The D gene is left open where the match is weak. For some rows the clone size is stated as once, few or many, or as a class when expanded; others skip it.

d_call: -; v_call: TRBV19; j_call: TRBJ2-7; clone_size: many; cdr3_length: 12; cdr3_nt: TGTGCCAGTAGCATGGACCTCTACGAGCAGTACTTC; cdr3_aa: CASSMDLYEQYF
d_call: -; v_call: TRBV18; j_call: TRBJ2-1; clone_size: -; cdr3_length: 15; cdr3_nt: TGTGCCAGCTCGTCCCCGACAGGTACCAACAATGAGCAGTTCTTC; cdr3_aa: CASSSPTGTNNEQFF
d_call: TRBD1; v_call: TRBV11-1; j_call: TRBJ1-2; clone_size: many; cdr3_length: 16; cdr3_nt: TGTGCCAGCAGCTTAGCGGCCGGGACAGTCCTCTATGGCTACACCTTC; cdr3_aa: CASSLAAGTVLYGYTF
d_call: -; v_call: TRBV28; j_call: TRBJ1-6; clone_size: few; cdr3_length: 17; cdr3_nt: TGTGCCAGCAGTTTGGGCAGAACACGCTCCTATAATTCACCCCTCCACTTT; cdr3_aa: CASSLGRTRSYNSPLHF
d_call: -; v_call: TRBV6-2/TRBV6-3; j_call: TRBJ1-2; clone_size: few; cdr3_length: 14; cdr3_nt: TGTGCCAGCAGGCGACAGTGGGGAGCTTATGGCTACACCTTC; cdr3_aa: CASRRQWGAYGYTF
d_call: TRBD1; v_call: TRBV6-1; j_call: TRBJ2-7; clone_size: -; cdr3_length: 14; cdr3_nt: TGTGCCAGCAGAGAGCTGGGACAGTACTACGAGCAGTACTTC; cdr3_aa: CASRELGQYYEQYF
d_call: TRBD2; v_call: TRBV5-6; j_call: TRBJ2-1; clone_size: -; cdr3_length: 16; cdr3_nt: TGTGCCAGCAGCTTGCTCCTAGCGGGGATTTACAATGAGCAGTTCTTC; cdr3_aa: CASSLLLAGIYNEQFF
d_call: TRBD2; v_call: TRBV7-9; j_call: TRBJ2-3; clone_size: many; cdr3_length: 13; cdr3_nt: TGTGCCAGCTGGGGGGGGTACGGAGATACGCAGTATTTT; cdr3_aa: CASWGGYGDTQYF
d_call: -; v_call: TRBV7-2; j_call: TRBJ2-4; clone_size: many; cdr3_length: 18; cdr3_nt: TGTGCCAGCAGCAAATACTTCTTAGGGGATCTAGCCAAAAACATTCAGTACTTC; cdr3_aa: CASSKYFLGDLAKNIQYF
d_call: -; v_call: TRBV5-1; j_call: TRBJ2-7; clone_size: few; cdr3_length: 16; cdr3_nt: TGCGCCAGCAGCTTGGCCCCCCCCGACTCAGCCTACGAGCAGTACTTC; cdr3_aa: CASSLAPPDSAYEQYF
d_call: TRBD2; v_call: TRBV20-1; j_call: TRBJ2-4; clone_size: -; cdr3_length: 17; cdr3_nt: TGCAGTGCTAGTCCCTTGGACCGGGGGGAGGACGGAGACATTCAGTACTTC; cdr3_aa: CSASPLDRGEDGDIQYF
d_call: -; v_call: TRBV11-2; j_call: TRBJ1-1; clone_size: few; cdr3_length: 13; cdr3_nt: TGTGCCAGCAGCTTGGCTCCTGGCACTGAAGCTTTCTTT; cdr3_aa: CASSLAPGTEAFF
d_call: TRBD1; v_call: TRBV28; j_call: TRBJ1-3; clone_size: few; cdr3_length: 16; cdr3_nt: TGTGCCAGCAGCGACTTTCAGGGGGCAACTGGAAACACCATATATTTT; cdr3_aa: CASSDFQGATGNTIYF
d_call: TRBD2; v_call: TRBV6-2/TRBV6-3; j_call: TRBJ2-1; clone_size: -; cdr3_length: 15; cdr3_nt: TGTGCCAGCTCGACGGGGGGGGGGCCGAGCGATGAGCAGTTCTTC; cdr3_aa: CASSTGGGPSDEQFF
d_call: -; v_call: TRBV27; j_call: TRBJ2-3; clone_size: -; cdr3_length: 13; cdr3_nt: TGTGCCAGCAGTCCGATTAGCACAGATACGCAGTATTTT; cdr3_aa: CASSPISTDTQYF
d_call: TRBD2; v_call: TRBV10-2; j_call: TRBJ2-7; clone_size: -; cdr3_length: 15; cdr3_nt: TGCGCCAGCAGTGACCTAGCGGGGGCCCCGGACGAGCAGTACTTC; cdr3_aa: CASSDLAGAPDEQYF
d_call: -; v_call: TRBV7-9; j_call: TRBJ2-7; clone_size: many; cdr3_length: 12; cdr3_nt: TGTGCCAGCAGCTTTGAGGAATACGAGCAGTACTTC; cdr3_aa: CASSFEEYEQYF
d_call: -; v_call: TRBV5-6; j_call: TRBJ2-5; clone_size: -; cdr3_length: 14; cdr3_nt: TGTGCCAGCAGCTCTTCCGCGGTTTATGAGACCCAGTACTTC; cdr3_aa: CASSSSAVYETQYF
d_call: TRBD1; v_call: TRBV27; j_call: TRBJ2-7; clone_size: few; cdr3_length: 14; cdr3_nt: TGTGCCAGCAGTGACTGGACAGGACCCTACGAGCAGTACTTC; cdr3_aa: CASSDWTGPYEQYF
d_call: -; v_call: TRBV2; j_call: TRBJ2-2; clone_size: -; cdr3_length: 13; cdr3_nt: TGTGCCAGCAGTCGAAGCGGGTCCGGGGAGCTGTTTTTT; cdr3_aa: CASSRSGSGELFF
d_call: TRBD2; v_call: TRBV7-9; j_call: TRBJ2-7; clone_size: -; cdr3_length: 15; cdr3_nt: TGTGCCAGCAGCCCACCGGGGGGGATCTCCTACGAGCAGTACTTC; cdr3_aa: CASSPPGGISYEQYF
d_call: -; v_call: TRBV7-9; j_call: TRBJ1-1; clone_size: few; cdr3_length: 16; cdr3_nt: TGTGCCAGCAGCCACAACCCCACAGGGTTCGTCACTGAAGCTTTCTTT; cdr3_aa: CASSHNPTGFVTEAFF
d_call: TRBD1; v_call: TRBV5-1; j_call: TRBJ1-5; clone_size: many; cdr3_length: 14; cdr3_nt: TGCGCCAGCAGCCCAGGACAGGACAATCAGCCCCAGCATTTT; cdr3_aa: CASSPGQDNQPQHF
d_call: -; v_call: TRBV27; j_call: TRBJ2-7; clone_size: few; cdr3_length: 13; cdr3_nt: TGTGCCAGCAGTTTCCACCACCAGGCAGAGCAGTACTTC; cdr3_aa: CASSFHHQAEQYF
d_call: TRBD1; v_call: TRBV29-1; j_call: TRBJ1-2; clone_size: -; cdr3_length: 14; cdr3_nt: TGCAGCGTTGCGGACAGGGGCGCGAACTATGGCTACACCTTC; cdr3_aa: CSVADRGANYGYTF
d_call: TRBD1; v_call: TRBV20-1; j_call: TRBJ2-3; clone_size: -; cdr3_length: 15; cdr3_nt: TGCAGTGCTAGAGAGACAGGGGATGTCACAGATACGCAGTATTTT; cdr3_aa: CSARETGDVTDTQYF
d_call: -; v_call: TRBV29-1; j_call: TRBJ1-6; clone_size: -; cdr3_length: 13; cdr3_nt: TGCAGCGTTCTGGACTCAGCAGGCTCACCCCTCCACTTT; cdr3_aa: CSVLDSAGSPLHF
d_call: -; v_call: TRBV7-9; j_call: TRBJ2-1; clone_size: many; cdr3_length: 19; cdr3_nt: TGTGCCAGCAGCTGGCCCAGAGACTCCGATAGTGCCTTAACCAATGAGCAGTTCTTC; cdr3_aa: CASSWPRDSDSALTNEQFF
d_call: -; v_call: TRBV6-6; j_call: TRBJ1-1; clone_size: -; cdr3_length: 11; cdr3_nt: TGTGCCAACAGAACGGCCCCCGAAGCTTTCTTT; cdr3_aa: CANRTAPEAFF
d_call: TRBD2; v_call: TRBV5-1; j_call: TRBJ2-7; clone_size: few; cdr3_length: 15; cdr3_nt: TGCGCCAGCAGCTTGGTCACCGCGGGGGCCTACGAGCAGTACTTC; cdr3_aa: CASSLVTAGAYEQYF
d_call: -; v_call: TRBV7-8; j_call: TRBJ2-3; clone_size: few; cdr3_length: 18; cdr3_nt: TGTGCCAGCAGCAGAGGGGTTTACGGGGGAGGTGGGACAGATACGCAGTATTTT; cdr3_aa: CASSRGVYGGGGTDTQYF
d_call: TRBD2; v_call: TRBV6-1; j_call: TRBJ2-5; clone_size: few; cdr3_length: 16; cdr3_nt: TGTGCCAGCAATTCTTGGGGGAGGGCAGGCCAAGAGACCCAGTACTTC; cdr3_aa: CASNSWGRAGQETQYF
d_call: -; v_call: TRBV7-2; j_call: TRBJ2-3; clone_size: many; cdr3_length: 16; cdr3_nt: TGTGCCAGCAGCTTATTGGCAGGGTTAAGCACAGATACGCAGTATTTT; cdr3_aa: CASSLLAGLSTDTQYF
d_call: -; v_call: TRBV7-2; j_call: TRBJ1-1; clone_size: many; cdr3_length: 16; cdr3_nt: TGTGCCAGCAGCTTAGTCTTGGGTCGGGGGAACACTGAAGCTTTCTTT; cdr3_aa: CASSLVLGRGNTEAFF
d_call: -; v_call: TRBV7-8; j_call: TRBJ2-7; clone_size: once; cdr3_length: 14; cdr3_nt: TGTGCCAGCAGCTTTCTAATGGACGACTACGAGCAGTACTTC; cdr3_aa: CASSFLMDDYEQYF
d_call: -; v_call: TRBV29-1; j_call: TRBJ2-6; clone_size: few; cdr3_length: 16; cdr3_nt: TGCAGCGTTTCTCGACTGGGAGTCTCTGGGGCCAACGTCCTGACTTTC; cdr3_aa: CSVSRLGVSGANVLTF
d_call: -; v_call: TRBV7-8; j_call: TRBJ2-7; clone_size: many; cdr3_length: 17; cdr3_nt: TGTGCCAGCAGCTCACTGGGAATAGGTTATCGGGTGTACGAGCAGTACTTC; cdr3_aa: CASSSLGIGYRVYEQYF
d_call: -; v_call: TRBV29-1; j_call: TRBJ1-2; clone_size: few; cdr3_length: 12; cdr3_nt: TGCAGCGTTGGGAGACTGATGAATGGCTACACCTTC; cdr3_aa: CSVGRLMNGYTF